The T cell receptor (beta chain) under discussion was sequenced for a study of vaccination and CD4 T cells after COVID-19. Study-wide context: The stimulus for the cells was overlapping spike peptides derived from SARS-CoV-2, HCoV-NL63, HCoV-OC43 and HCoV-229E. Control wells got either CEFX epitopes, HIV-1 Nef peptides, or no peptide at all.

About this clonotype itself: Its antigen is undetermined.

The Oncomine TCR Beta short-read assay was applied to DNA of cultured CD4+ T cells. TCRdb called the PCR reads again in MiXCR, with one record for every CDR3 protein. The sample lists more than 12,000 distinct CDR3 sequences; around 30% were seen once. The V and J ends lost 4 bases and 4 bases, in that order; junction bases with no gene match: 13. Germline CDR1 is SGHVS and CDR2 is FNYEAQ. The CDR3 has 19 residues. Study-level results: Spike mono-reactivity was found in 304 of 307 vaccine-specific clones from convalescent patients.

Treatment indicated: roughly nine-day PBMC culture with coronavirus spike peptide pools or control peptides (ViraFEST assay). This clonotype was sampled from a human donor with COVID-19. The chain is built from TRBV7-6 and TRBJ2-5, with 15 nucleotides matching TRBD2. Sequencing was carried out using cultured CD4+ T cells from blood. CDR3 in DNA: TGTGCCAGCAGCTCGGGACTAGCGGGGGGTTTGGGATCCCCAGAGACCCAGTACTTC. The encoded protein is CASSSGLAGGLGSPETQYF. Complete variable domain (other parts from reference TRBV7-6 and TRBJ2-5): GAGVSQSPRYKVTKRGQDVALRCDPISGHVSLYWYRQALGQGPEFLTYFNYEAQQDKSGLPNDRFSAERPEGSISTLTIQRTEQRDSAMYRCASSSGLAGGLGSPETQYFGPGTRLLVL.